This T cell receptor beta chain was captured by sequencing in a study of T cells after posttransplantation cyclophosphamide. General study findings and limits: Tissue-infiltrating T cells from skin or gut overlapped little with blood T cells.

The V gene lost 2 bases and the J gene lost 6 bases, with 15 bases spanning the gap. CDR1 is WNHNN and CDR2 is SYGVQD in the germline V gene (reference sequence). There are 15 residues in the CDR3. Sampled 1 year posttransplant, controls received myeloablative marrow transplants, methotrexate and a calcineurin inhibitor. Some clones are missing from TCRdb's copy, which holds only in-frame ones; the method was immunoSEQ multiplex PCR. The table shows about 21,000 clones, with 65% to 90% occurring only once. In regard to this clone: Its antigen is as yet unknown.

The rearrangement links TRBV10-1 to TRBJ2-3; weak D call: TRBD2 (6 bases). The source was PBMCs, collected approximately 360 days after allogeneic stem cell transplant with calcineurin inhibitor and methotrexate. This receptor was taken from a female patient in her 30s who received an allogeneic stem cell transplant from an unrelated donor, was CMV-positive, and had acute and chronic GVHD. Some T cells may have come from the graft donor. CDR3 sequence: CASSETVAGLDTQYF. In DNA form, the CDR3 reads TGCGCCAGCAGTGAGACGGTCGCGGGGTTGGATACGCAGTATTTT.